A single sample gave rise to the 27 T cell receptor beta chains below, sequenced in a study of shared clonotypes between healthy human individuals. CD45RO negativity and positive selection for CCR7 defined naive CD8 cells, a population that excluded terminally differentiated effector memory CD45RA+ cells. TCRdb's table, derived via immunoSEQ multiplex PCR, lists solely in-frame clones and lacks some. Of about 580,000 clones in the sample, about 98% were seen once. Sample: naive CD8+ T cells sorted from blood. The receptor source for this set is a man aged 30 to 45 in good health.

The rearrangement joins TRBV7-3 to TRBJ2-3; 12 bases are a match to TRBD2. The junction had 17 bases not matched to a gene; V was cut back by 5 bases and J by 8 bases. This CDR3 is built from 18 residues. From germline, CDR1 is SGHTA and CDR2 FQGTGA. Here the CDR3 DNA reads TGTGCCAGCAGCAATGAGGGGCAACTAGCGGGAGGCTTGGGTACGCAGTATTTT. Translation: CASSNEGQLAGGLGTQYF.

The chain combines TRBV5-1 with TRBJ2-7; no firm D call. The CDR3 sequence is 14 residues long. V lost 2 bases and J lost 2, with 11 bases in between. The germline CDR1 and CDR2 sequences are SGHRS and YFSETQ. As DNA, the CDR3 is TGCGCCAGCAGCTTCGAAACCGGAACCTACGAGCAGTACTTC. As protein: CASSFETGTYEQYF.

V usage is TRBV2 and J usage is TRBJ2-4; TRBD2 might be the D (6 bases). V shed 11 bases and J shed 8 bases, with 25 bases lying between them. The CDR3 is made up of 15 amino acids. Germline V gene sequence: CDR1 SNHLY, CDR2 FYNNEI. The CDR3 protein is CAGRRGLRIEDIQYF. The CDR3 coding sequence is TGTGCCGGACGGAGGGGACTCCGGATTGAAGACATTCAGTACTTC.

The chain is built from TRBV28 and TRBJ2-1, with D perhaps matching TRBD2 (7 bases). The V end lost 6 bases, the J end lost 4 bases, and 19 bases lay between the germline ends. The CDR3 extends over 16 amino acids. Germline assignment: CDR1 MDHEN and CDR2 SYDVKM. The CDR3 spells CASSQMGGPGYNEQFF. CDR3 sequence (DNA): TGTGCCAGCAGCCAAATGGGGGGGCCTGGGTACAATGAGCAGTTCTTC.

This clone was counted once. This chain links TRBV18 with TRBJ2-3, with 7 nucleotides matching TRBD1. The V gene's germline CDR1 is KGHSH and CDR2 LQKENI. After removal of 2 bases from V and 2 bases from J, the junction contained 7 bases not matched to a gene. The CDR3 has 16 residues. The CDR3 nucleotides are TGTGCCAGCTCACCATGGGACAGATTTGACACAGATACGCAGTATTTT. Protein product: CASSPWDRFDTDTQYF.

This chain uses TRBV27 with TRBJ2-2; D might be TRBD1 (6 bases). This CDR3 contains 15 residues. Germline CDR1 MNHEY, CDR2 SMNVEV (reference sequence). V lost 3 bases to trimming and J lost 6 bases, with 14 bases between them. The CDR3 protein is CASSFSGDGPGELFF. CDR3 DNA sequence: TGTGCCAGCAGTTTCTCAGGGGACGGCCCCGGGGAGCTGTTTTTT.

The chain joins TRBV7-9 to TRBJ2-7; TRBD1 is a possible D gene (5 bases). CDR1 is SEHNR and CDR2 is FQNEAQ in the germline V gene (reference sequence). The V and J ends lost 4 bases and 3 bases respectively, with 10 bases between them. CDR3 length equals 13 residues. The CDR3 DNA reads TGTGCCAGCAGCTATCCTAGGGGCTACGAGCAGTACTTC. This sequence encodes CASSYPRGYEQYF.

The chain recombines TRBV11-3 with TRBJ2-2, with a tentative D call TRBD1 (5 bases). This CDR3 has 13 residues. In germline, CDR1 is SGHNT, CDR2 YENEEA. The V and J ends lost 5 bases and 1 base respectively, with 5 bases between them. The CDR3 region has the DNA TGTGCCAGCAGCGACAGGAACACCGGGGAGCTGTTTTTT. Translating gives CASSDRNTGELFF.

V is TRBV7-8 and J is TRBJ2-5; TRBD2 aligns across 14 bases. Germline trimming cut 5 bases from V and 2 bases from J; bases unmatched to any gene: 7. This CDR3 is built from 17 residues. The V gene's germline CDR1 is SGHVS and CDR2 FQNEAQ. CDR3 sequence: CASSGGLAGVGQETQYF. The CDR3, as DNA: TGTGCCAGCAGCGGGGGACTAGCGGGAGTGGGTCAAGAGACCCAGTACTTC.

The V gene is TRBV5-8, the J gene TRBJ2-7, with D possibly being TRBD1 (6 bases). From germline, CDR1 is SGHTS and CDR2 YDEGEE. There are 13 residues in the CDR3. Trimming stripped 6 bases from V and 0 bases from J, with 10 bases between. The CDR3 nucleotides read TGTGCCAGCAACCGGGACAACTCCTACGAGCAGTACTTC. Translating it yields CASNRDNSYEQYF.

The gene calls are TRBV4-2 and TRBJ2-1, with a possible D match to TRBD1 (6 bases). V shed 1 base and J shed 2 bases, with 9 bases lying between them. Germline CDR1 reads LGHNA; CDR2 reads YNFKEQ. This CDR3 has 15 amino acids. CDR3 nucleotides: TGTGCCAGCAGCCAAGGGCAGGGGACCTACAATGAGCAGTTCTTC. This gives the protein CASSQGQGTYNEQFF.

The genes are TRBV9 and TRBJ2-2; D is ambiguous. The V end lost 0 bases, the J end lost 1 base, and 4 bases lay between the germline ends. The length of the CDR3 is 14 residues. Germline V lookup: CDR1 SGDLS, CDR2 YYNGEE. The CDR3 DNA is TGTGCCAGCAGCGTAGGGTGGAACACCGGGGAGCTGTTTTTT. As protein: CASSVGWNTGELFF. Variable domain in full (rest from reference TRBV9 and TRBJ2-2): DSGVTQTPKHLITATGQRVTLRCSPRSGDLSVYWYQQSLDQGLQFLIQYYNGEERAKGNILERFSAQQFPDLHSELNLSSLELGDSALYFCASSVGWNTGELFFGEGSRLTVL.

The chain employs TRBV6-6 and TRBJ2-2; D tentatively reads TRBD1 or TRBD2 (6 bases each). The CDR3 spans 16 residues. Trimming shortened V by 6 bases and J by 3 bases, and 17 bases separated the two germline ends. Germline V gene sequence: CDR1 MNHNY, CDR2 SVGAGI (reference sequence). CDR3 protein: CASRGGHEAYTGELFF. The CDR3 coding sequence is TGTGCCAGCAGGGGGGGACACGAAGCTTACACCGGGGAGCTGTTTTTT.

The gene calls are TRBV7-9 and TRBJ2-7; D remains unclear. The length of the CDR3 is 13 residues. CDR1 and CDR2 from the germline V gene are SEHNR and FQNEAQ (reference sequence). Deletions cut 4 bases from V and 6 bases from J, with 13 bases between. The CDR3 sequence: CASSSPARSEQYF. The CDR3 nucleotides read TGTGCCAGCAGCTCTCCTGCTAGATCCGAGCAGTACTTC.

J is TRBJ2-7 and V is TRBV27, with 9 bases matching TRBD1. In germline, CDR1 is MNHEY, CDR2 SMNVEV (reference sequence). The CDR3 length is 15 residues. V trimming: 1 base; J trimming: 2 bases; junction bases outside the gene matches: 3. CDR3 coding DNA: TGTGCCAGCAGTTTATTAGGGACAGGGACCTACGAGCAGTACTTC. It translates to CASSLLGTGTYEQYF.

V and J are TRBV27 and TRBJ2-2; no clear D. V was clipped by 9 bases and J by 5 bases, with 10 bases between them. The CDR3 is 12 amino acids. Germline V gene sequence: CDR1 MNHEY, CDR2 SMNVEV (reference sequence). CDR3 DNA: TGTGCCAGTGTCGGAGTAACCGGGGAGCTGTTTTTT. Protein product: CASVGVTGELFF.

V is TRBV4-3 and J is TRBJ1-5, with 7 bases aligning to TRBD1. The J segment lost 2 bases and the V segment lost 4 bases, leaving 2 bases of the junction unmatched. The germline V gene encodes CDR1 LGHNA and CDR2 YSLEER. The CDR3 has 14 amino acids. The CDR3 region is CASSPTGGNQPQHF. In nucleotides, the CDR3 is TGCGCCAGCAGCCCAACAGGGGGCAATCAGCCCCAGCATTTT.

The chain uses TRBV6-5 and TRBJ2-1; D call uncertain. The V gene's germline CDR1 is MNHEY and CDR2 SVGAGI. Between the trimmed V and J ends, which lost 1 base and 8 bases, there was a span of 12 bases. The CDR3 runs 14 residues. CDR3: CASSYLYPHDEQFF. The CDR3 DNA follows: TGTGCCAGCAGTTACTTATATCCGCACGATGAGCAGTTCTTC.

The chain couples TRBV5-8 to TRBJ2-7; unclear D gene. Germline CDR1 is SGHTS and CDR2 is YDEGEE. The V end was cut by 7 bases, the J end by 4 bases, with 0 bases between. The CDR3 sequence is 8 residues long. CDR3 residues: CASYEQYF. The CDR3 nucleotides read TGTGCCAGCTACGAGCAGTACTTC.

The chain combines TRBV10-3 with TRBJ1-1; D is unresolved. CDR1 is ENHRY, CDR2 SYGVKD, per germline. Between the trimmed V and J ends, which lost 4 bases and 3 bases, there was a span of 12 bases. The CDR3 runs to 14 residues. CDR3 sequence (DNA): TGTGCCATCAGTGTGGAGGGATCGGACACTGAAGCTTTCTTT. As protein: CAISVEGSDTEAFF.

The chain carries TRBV13 and TRBJ1-2; tentative D call: TRBD1 (6 bases). Germline V gene lookup returns CDR1 PRHDT and CDR2 FYEKMQ (reference sequence). This CDR3 region has 18 residues. Trimming removed 6 bases at V and 1 base at J, with 24 bases between. CDR3 loop: CASSFYLPPDSFNYGYTF. In DNA form, the CDR3 reads TGTGCCAGCAGTTTTTACCTCCCCCCGGACAGCTTTAACTATGGCTACACCTTC. The full variable domain, completed using reference TRBV13 and TRBJ1-2, is AAGVIQSPRHLIKEKRETATLKCYPIPRHDTVYWYQQGPGQDPQFLISFYEKMQSDKGSIPDRFSAQQFSDYHSELNMSSLELGDSALYFCASSFYLPPDSFNYGYTFGSGTRLTVV.

This chain links TRBV7-9 with TRBJ2-5; maybe TRBD1 (6 bases). CDR3 length: 13 amino acids. V lost 7 bases and J 4 bases, leaving 13 bases between the germline ends. Germline V gene lookup returns CDR1 SEHNR and CDR2 FQNEAQ (reference sequence). The CDR3 region has the DNA TGTGCCAGCAACCCCAGGGGTTCAGAGACCCAGTACTTC. Its translation: CASNPRGSETQYF.

This clone was observed a single time. The gene calls are TRBV6-4 and TRBJ2-1; D is possibly TRBD2 (5 bases). CDR3 length equals 16 residues. Germline V lookup: CDR1 MRHNA, CDR2 SNTAGT. V lost 2 bases, J lost 0 bases, and 11 bases lay in between. Here the CDR3 DNA reads TGTGCCAGCAGTGACCGCGGGCGCAGCTCCTACAATGAGCAGTTCTTC. Translation: CASSDRGRSSYNEQFF.

The chain couples TRBV11-2 to TRBJ2-5; D possibly corresponds to TRBD1 (7 bases). Trimming left V 4 bases short and J 5 bases short, with 17 bases between. This CDR3 has 15 amino acids. CDR1 is SGHAT, CDR2 FQNNGV, per germline. The CDR3: CASSSPSTGRETQYF. The CDR3 DNA follows: TGTGCCAGCAGCTCCCCCTCGACAGGGAGGGAGACCCAGTACTTC.

The CDR3 is CASSLGGSDPWHEQFF. CDR3 coding DNA: TGTGCCAGCAGCTTAGGTGGTTCGGACCCCTGGCATGAGCAGTTCTTC. The chain has TRBV7-9 and TRBJ2-1; D is ambiguous. V dropped 1 base and J dropped 8 bases, with 18 bases sitting between them. Per germline, CDR1 SEHNR and CDR2 FQNEAQ (reference sequence). CDR3 length equals 16 residues.

This clone appeared once. This chain joins TRBV7-8 and TRBJ2-2; 7 bases line up with TRBD1. The length of the CDR3 is 15 residues. Germline loops: CDR1 SGHVS, CDR2 FQNEAQ. V trimming: 1 base; J trimming: 1 base; junction bases outside the gene matches: 0. CDR3 amino acids: CASSLGTGNTGELFF. In nucleotides, the CDR3 is TGTGCCAGCAGCTTAGGGACAGGGAACACCGGGGAGCTGTTTTTT.

As for this clone: Compared with germline, one end of the junction differs, possibly owing to a read error. This chain uses TRBV9 with TRBJ2-7; D gene unclear. This CDR3 is 10 amino acids long. The germline gives CDR1 SGDLS, CDR2 YYNGEE. The CDR3 DNA reads as TGTGCCAGCAGCGTAAGGTTCGGGCTCTTC. Protein product: CASSVRFGLF.